This T cell receptor beta chain stems from a study of early T cells in non-severe SARS-CoV-2 infection. Turning to the study itself: The chains were unpaired, and the sequenced material was bulk RNA from unsorted whole blood.

The sample holds many counts of this clonotype. CDR1 is SGHRS and CDR2 is YFSETQ in the germline V gene. This CDR3 has 13 residues. The germline V and J ends were trimmed by 4 bases and 4 bases, with 11 bases remaining between them. Attached unique molecular identifiers marked individual cDNA molecules. A single record per CDR3 protein comes from TCRdb applying MiXCR to the 5' RACE reads. The sample consists of fewer than 40,000 distinct CDR3 sequences, around 5.7% of them appearing once. The chain employs TRBV5-1 and TRBJ1-1, with D unresolved. Input material: whole blood. The receptor was derived from an adult who was a healthcare worker with PCR-confirmed SARS-CoV-2 infection or an uninfected control (not recorded which). The CDR3 DNA reads as TGCGCCAGCAGCGGAGGCTCTCGCACTGAAGCTTTCTTT. This sequence encodes CASSGGSRTEAFF. Drawing the rest from reference TRBV5-1 and TRBJ1-1, the complete variable domain is KAGVTQTPRYLIKTRGQQVTLSCSPISGHRSVSWYQQTPGQGLQFLFEYFSETQRNKGNFPGRFSGRQFSNSRSEMNVSTLELGDSALYLCASSGGSRTEAFFGQGTRLTVV.